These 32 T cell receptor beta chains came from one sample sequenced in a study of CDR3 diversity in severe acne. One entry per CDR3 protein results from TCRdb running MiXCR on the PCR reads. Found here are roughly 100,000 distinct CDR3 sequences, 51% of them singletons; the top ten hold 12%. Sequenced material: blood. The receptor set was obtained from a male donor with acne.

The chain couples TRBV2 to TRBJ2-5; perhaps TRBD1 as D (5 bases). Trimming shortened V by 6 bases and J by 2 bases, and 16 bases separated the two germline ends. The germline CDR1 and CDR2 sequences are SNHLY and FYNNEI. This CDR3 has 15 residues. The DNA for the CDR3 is TGTGCCAGCAGCTATACAGGCGTTTTACAAGAGACCCAGTACTTC. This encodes CASSYTGVLQETQYF.

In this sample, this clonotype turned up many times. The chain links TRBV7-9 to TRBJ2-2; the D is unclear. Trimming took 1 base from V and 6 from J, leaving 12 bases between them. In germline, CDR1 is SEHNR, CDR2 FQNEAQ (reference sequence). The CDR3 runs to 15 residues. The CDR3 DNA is TGTGCCAGCAGCTTAGGTTGGATGGAGCCCGGGGAGCTGTTTTTT. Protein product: CASSLGWMEPGELFF. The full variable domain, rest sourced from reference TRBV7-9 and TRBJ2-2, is DTGVSQNPRHKITKRGQNVTFRCDPISEHNRLYWYRQTLGQGPEFLTYFQNEAQLEKSRLLSDRFSAERPKGSFSTLEIQRTEQGDSAMYLCASSLGWMEPGELFFGEGSRLTVL.

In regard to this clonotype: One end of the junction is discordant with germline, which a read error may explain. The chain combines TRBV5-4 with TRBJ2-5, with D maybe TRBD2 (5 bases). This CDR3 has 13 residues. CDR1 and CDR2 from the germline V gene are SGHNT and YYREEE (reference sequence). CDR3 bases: TGCGCCAGCAGCCAGGTCGGGGAAGAGACCCAGTACTTC. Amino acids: CASSQVGEETQYF.

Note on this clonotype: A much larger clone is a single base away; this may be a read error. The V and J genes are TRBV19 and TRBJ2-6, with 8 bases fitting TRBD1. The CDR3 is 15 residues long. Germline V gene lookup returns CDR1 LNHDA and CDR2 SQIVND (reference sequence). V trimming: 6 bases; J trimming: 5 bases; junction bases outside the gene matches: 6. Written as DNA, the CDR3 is TGTGCCAGTAGGACAGGGGAGGCTCGGGCCAACGTCCTGACTTTC. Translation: CASRTGEARANVLTF.

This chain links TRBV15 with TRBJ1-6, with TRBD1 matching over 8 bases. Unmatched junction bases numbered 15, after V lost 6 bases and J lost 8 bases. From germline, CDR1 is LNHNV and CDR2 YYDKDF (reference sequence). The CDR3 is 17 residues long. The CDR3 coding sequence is TGTGCCACCAGGGGACTTTTTACAGGGGGAATTTATTCACCCCTCCACTTT. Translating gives CATRGLFTGGIYSPLHF.

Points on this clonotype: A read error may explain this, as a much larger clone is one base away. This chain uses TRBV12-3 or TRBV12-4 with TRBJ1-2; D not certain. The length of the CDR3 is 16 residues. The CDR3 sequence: CASSFYRGYPNYGYAF. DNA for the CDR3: TGTGCCAGCAGTTTTTACAGAGGCTATCCTAACTATGGCTACGCCTTC.

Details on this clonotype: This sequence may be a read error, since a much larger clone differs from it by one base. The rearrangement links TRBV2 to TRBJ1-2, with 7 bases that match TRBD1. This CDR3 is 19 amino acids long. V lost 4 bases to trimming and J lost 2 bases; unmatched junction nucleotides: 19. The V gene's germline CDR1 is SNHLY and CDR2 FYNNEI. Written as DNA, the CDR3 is TGTGCCAGCAGTGTAGGTTTGGGAGCTGGGGACAGATACAACTATGGCTACACCTTC. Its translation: CASSVGLGAGDRYNYGYTF.

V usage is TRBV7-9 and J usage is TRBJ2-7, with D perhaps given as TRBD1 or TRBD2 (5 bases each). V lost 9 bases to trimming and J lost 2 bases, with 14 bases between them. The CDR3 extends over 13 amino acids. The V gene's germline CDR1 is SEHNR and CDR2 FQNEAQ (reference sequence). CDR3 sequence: CASTGALTYEQYF. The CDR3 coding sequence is TGTGCCAGTACCGGGGCATTGACCTACGAGCAGTACTTC. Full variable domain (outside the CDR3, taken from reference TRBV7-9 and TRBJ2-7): DTGVSQNPRHKITKRGQNVTFRCDPISEHNRLYWYRQTLGQGPEFLTYFQNEAQLEKSRLLSDRFSAERPKGSFSTLEIQRTEQGDSAMYLCASTGALTYEQYFGPGTRLTVT.

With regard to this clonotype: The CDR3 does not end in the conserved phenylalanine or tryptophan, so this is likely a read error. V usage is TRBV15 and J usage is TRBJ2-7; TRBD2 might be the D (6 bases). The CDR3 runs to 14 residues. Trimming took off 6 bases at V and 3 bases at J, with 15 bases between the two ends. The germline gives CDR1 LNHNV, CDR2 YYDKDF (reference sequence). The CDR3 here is CATRRLRDFYEQYS. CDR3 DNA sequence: TGTGCCACCAGAAGGCTCCGGGACTTCTACGAGCAGTACTCC.

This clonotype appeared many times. CDR3 DNA: TGTGCCAGCAGCTTGGTAGGACAGGTCGGGGGTGAGCAGTTCTTC. The encoded protein is CASSLVGQVGGEQFF. The rearrangement links TRBV5-6 to TRBJ2-1; D perhaps matches TRBD1 (7 bases). The CDR3 has 15 amino acids. Trimming removed 0 bases at V and 9 bases at J, with 16 bases between. Germline CDR1 SGHDT, CDR2 YYEEEE.

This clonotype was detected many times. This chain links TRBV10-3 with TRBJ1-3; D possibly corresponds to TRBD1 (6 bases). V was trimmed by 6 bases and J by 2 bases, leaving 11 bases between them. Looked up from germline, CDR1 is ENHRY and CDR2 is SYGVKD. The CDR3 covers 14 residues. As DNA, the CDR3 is TGTGCCATCAGCCCAGGGGTGGCTGGAAACACCATATATTTT. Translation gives CAISPGVAGNTIYF.

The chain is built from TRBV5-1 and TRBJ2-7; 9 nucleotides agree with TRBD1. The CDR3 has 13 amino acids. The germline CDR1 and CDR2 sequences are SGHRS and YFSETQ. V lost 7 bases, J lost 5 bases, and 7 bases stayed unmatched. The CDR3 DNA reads TGCGCCAGCTCAGGGACAGGGAACCACGAGCAGTACTTC. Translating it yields CASSGTGNHEQYF.

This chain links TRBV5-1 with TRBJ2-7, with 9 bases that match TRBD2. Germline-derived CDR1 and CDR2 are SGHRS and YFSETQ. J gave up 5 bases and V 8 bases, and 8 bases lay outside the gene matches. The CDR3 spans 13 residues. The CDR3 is CASVGTSPHEQYF. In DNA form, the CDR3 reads TGCGCCAGTGTCGGGACTAGCCCCCACGAGCAGTACTTC.

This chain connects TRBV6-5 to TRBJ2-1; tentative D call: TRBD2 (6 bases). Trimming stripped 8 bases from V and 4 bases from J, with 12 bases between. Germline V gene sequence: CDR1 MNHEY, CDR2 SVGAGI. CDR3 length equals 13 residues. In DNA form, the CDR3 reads TGTGCCAGCGCGGTGGGGGGATACAATGAGCAGTTCTTC. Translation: CASAVGGYNEQFF.

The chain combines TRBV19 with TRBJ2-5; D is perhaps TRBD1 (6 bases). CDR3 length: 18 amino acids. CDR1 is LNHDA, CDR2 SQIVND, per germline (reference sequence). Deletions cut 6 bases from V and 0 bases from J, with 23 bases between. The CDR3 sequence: CASRNRTGSGAYQETQYF. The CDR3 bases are TGTGCCAGTAGGAACCGGACGGGGTCAGGGGCGTACCAAGAGACCCAGTACTTC.

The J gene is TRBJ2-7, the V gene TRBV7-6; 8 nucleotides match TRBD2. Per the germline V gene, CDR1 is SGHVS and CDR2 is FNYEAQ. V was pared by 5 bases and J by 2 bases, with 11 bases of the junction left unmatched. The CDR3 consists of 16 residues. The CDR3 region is CASSNPGAGGTYEQYF. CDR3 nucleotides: TGTGCCAGCAGCAATCCCGGGGCGGGGGGAACCTACGAGCAGTACTTC.

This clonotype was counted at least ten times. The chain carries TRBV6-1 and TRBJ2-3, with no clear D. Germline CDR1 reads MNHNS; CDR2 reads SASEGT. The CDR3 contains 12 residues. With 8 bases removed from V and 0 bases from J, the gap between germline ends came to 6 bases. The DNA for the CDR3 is TGTGCCAGCGCGACCAGCACAGATACGCAGTATTTT. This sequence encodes CASATSTDTQYF.

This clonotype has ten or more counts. For the CDR3, the DNA is TGTGCCAGCGATAGGACAGGGTCGGTTTATCAGCCCCAGCATTTT. Its translation: CASDRTGSVYQPQHF. The chain joins TRBV6-1 to TRBJ1-5; 8 bases are shared with TRBD1. The CDR3 extends over 15 amino acids. J gave up 5 bases and V 8 bases, and 11 bases lay outside the gene matches. Per germline, CDR1 MNHNS and CDR2 SASEGT.

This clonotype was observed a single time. The CDR3 nucleotides are TGCAGTGCTAATGTTAGAAGTTCCTACGAGCAGTACTTC. This gives the protein CSANVRSSYEQYF. This sequence joins TRBV20-1 and TRBJ2-7; D call uncertain. The CDR3 is 13 amino acids. Germline V gives CDR1 DFQATT, CDR2 SNEGSKA (reference sequence). V lost 4 bases and J 1 base, leaving 11 bases between the germline ends.

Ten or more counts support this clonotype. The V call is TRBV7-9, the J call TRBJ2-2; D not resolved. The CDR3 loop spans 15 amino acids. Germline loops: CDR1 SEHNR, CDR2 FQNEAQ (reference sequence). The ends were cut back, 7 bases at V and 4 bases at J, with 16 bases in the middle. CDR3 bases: TGTGCCAGCACCAGATCGACTGGTACCACCGGGGAGCTGTTTTTT. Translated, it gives CASTRSTGTTGELFF.

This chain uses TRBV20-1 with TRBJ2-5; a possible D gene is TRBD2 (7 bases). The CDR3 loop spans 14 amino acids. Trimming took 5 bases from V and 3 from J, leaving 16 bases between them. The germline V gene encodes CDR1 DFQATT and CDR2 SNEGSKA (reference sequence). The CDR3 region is CSAWGGEGEETQYF. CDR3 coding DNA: TGCAGTGCTTGGGGGGGGGAGGGGGAAGAGACCCAGTACTTC.

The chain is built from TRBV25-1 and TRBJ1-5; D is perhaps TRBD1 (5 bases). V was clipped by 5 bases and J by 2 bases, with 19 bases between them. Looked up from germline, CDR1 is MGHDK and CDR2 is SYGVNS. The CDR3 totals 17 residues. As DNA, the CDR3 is TGTGCCAGCAGTAAAAAGTCAGGGTTCTACGGCAATCAGCCCCAGCATTTT. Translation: CASSKKSGFYGNQPQHF.

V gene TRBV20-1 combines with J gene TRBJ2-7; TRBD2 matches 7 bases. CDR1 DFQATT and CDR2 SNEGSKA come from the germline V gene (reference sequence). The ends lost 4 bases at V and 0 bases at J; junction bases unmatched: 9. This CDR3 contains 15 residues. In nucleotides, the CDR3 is TGCAGTGCTAACGAAGACGCTAGCGGCTCCTACGAGCAGTACTTC. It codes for CSANEDASGSYEQYF.

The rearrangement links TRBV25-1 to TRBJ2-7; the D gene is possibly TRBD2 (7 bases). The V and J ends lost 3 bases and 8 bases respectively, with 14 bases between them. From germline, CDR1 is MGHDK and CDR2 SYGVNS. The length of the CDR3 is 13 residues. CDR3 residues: CASSDRKGGKQYF. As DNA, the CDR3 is TGTGCCAGCAGTGACAGGAAGGGGGGGAAGCAGTACTTC.

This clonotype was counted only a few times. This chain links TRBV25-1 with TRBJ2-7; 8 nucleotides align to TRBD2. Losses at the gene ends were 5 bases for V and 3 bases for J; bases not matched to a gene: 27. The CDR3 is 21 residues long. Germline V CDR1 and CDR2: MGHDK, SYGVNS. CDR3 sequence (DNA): TGTGCCAGCAGTTTAGGGTACCCCCAAAGGGGGAGCGGCGGGAGGAACTACGAGCAGTACTTC. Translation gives CASSLGYPQRGSGGRNYEQYF.

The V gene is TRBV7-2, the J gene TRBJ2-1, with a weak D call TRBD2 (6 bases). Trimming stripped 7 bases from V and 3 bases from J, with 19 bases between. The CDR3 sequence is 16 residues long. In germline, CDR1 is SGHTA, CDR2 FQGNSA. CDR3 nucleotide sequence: TGTGCCAGCATGCTGTCGGGGCTAGCGAGCTACAATGAGCAGTTCTTC. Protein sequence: CASMLSGLASYNEQFF.

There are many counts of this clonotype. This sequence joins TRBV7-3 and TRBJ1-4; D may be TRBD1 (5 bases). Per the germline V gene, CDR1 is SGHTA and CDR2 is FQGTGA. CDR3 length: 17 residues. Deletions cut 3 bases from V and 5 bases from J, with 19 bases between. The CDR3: CASSFRDQQGRNEKLFF. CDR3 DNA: TGTGCCAGCAGCTTTCGGGACCAGCAGGGAAGAAATGAAAAACTGTTTTTT.

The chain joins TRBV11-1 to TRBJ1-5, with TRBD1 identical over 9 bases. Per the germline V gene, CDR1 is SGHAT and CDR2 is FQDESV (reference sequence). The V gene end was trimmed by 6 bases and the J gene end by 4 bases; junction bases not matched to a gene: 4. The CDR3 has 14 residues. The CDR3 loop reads CASRYGTGNQPQHF. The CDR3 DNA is TGTGCCAGCAGGTACGGGACAGGGAATCAGCCCCAGCATTTT.

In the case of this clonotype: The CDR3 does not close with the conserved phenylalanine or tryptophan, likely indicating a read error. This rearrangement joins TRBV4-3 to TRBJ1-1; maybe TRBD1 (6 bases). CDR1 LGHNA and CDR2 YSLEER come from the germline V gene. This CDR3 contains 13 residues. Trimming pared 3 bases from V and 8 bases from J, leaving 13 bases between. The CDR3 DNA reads TGCGCCAGCAGCCAGCCAGGGGTAACCGAAGCTTTCCTT. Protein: CASSQPGVTEAFL.

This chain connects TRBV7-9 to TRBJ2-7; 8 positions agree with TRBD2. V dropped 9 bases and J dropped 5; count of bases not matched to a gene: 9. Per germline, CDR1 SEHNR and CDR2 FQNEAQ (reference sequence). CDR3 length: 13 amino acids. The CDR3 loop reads CASIAGLYNEQYF. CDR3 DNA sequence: TGTGCCAGTATAGCGGGACTATACAACGAGCAGTACTTC.

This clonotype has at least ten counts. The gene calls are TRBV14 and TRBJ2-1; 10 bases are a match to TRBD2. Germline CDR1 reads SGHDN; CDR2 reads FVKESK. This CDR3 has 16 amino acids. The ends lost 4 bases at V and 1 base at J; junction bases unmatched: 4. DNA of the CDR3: TGTGCCAGCAGCCCTCCTAGCGGGAGTTCCTACAATGAGCAGTTCTTC. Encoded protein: CASSPPSGSSYNEQFF. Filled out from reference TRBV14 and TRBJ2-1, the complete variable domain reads EAGVTQFPSHSVIEKGQTVTLRCDPISGHDNLYWYRRVMGKEIKFLLHFVKESKQDESGMPNNRFLAERTGGTYSTLKVQPAELEDSGVYFCASSPPSGSSYNEQFFGPGTRLTVL.

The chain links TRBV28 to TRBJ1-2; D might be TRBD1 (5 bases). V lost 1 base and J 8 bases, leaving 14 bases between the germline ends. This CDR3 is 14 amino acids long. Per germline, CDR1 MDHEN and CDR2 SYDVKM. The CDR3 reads CASSLFGQGYGYTF. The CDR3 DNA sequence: TGTGCCAGCAGTTTATTTGGCCAGGGCTACGGCTACACCTTC.